These 20 T cell receptor beta chains originate from one sample sequenced in a study of blood T cell repertoires in COVID-19. TCRdb's table, derived via immunoSEQ multiplex PCR, lists solely in-frame clones and lacks some. The sample carries roughly 300,000 clones, approximately 88% recorded once. Sequencing was performed on peripheral blood. These receptors were obtained from a man younger than 35 with active or convalescent COVID-19.

The chain joins TRBV2 to TRBJ1-2; unclear D gene. Germline CDR1 is SNHLY and CDR2 is FYNNEI. The ends were cut back, 7 bases at V and 6 bases at J, with 15 bases in the middle. This CDR3 has 13 amino acids. The CDR3 sequence is CASTTKRSNGYTF. The CDR3 region has the DNA TGTGCCAGCACGACGAAGAGGAGCAATGGCTACACCTTC.

The chain has TRBV27 and TRBJ1-2, with 7 nucleotides matching TRBD1. Germline loops: CDR1 MNHEY, CDR2 SMNVEV (reference sequence). Germline trimming cut 6 bases from V and 8 bases from J; bases unmatched to any gene: 12. The CDR3 is 14 amino acids. The CDR3 sequence: CASSSTLDREGYTF. CDR3 nucleotides: TGTGCCAGCAGCTCCACCCTTGACAGGGAAGGCTACACCTTC.

The chain combines TRBV2 with TRBJ1-4, with TRBD1 matching 7 bases. J gave up 5 bases and V 8 bases, and 5 bases lay outside the gene matches. The CDR3 is 13 amino acids. The germline V gene encodes CDR1 SNHLY and CDR2 FYNNEI. The CDR3 nucleotides read TGTGCCAGCCATGACAGGGTCAATGAAAAACTGTTTTTT. Translating it yields CASHDRVNEKLFF.

The chain carries TRBV13 and TRBJ2-7; tentatively, D is TRBD2 (5 bases). Per germline, CDR1 PRHDT and CDR2 FYEKMQ (reference sequence). The CDR3 is made up of 15 amino acids. V lost 5 bases, J lost 0 bases, and 14 bases lay in between. Written as DNA, the CDR3 is TGTGCCAGCAGCCCCGAGGGCTCAAGCTCCTACGAGCAGTACTTC. This codes for CASSPEGSSSYEQYF.

This clone has only a few counts. The sample contains more than one DNA sequence encoding this CDR3. The chain is built from TRBV4-1 and TRBJ1-5, with D possibly TRBD1 on 5 matching bases. CDR1 is MGHRA, CDR2 YSYEKL, per germline. Trimming took off 2 bases at V and 7 bases at J, with 9 bases between the two ends. This CDR3 spans 13 amino acids. In nucleotides, the CDR3 is TGCGCCAGCAGCCAAAGGGGTGGGCAGCCCCAGCATTTT. Residues: CASSQRGGQPQHF.

The chain uses TRBV1 and TRBJ1-1; the table's D call, TRBD1, has no DNA check behind it. TRBV1 is classified as a pseudogene. The CDR3 consists of 14 residues. CDR3 DNA sequence: TGCACCAGCAGTCCTAGACAGATGAACACTGAAGCTTTCTTT. It translates to CTSSPRQMNTEAFF.

This clone was seen a few times. J is TRBJ1-2 and V is TRBV4-1; D is uncertain. The V gene lost 1 base and the J gene lost 5 bases, with 14 bases spanning the gap. The CDR3 loop spans 15 amino acids. The germline gives CDR1 MGHRA, CDR2 YSYEKL. CDR3 bases: TGCGCCAGCAGCCAAGGAGACACCCGACGGTATGGCTACACCTTC. It codes for CASSQGDTRRYGYTF.

The J gene is TRBJ1-1, the V gene TRBV19; D is possibly TRBD1 (5 bases). From germline, CDR1 is LNHDA and CDR2 SQIVND (reference sequence). V dropped 3 bases and J dropped 4 bases, with 12 bases sitting between them. This CDR3 region has 14 residues. The CDR3 spells CASSIFGGSTEAFF. DNA of the CDR3: TGTGCCAGTAGTATTTTCGGGGGAAGCACTGAAGCTTTCTTT. The variable domain in full, completed from reference TRBV19 and TRBJ1-1, reads DGGITQSPKYLFRKEGQNVTLSCEQNLNHDAMYWYRQDPGQGLRLIYYSQIVNDFQKGDIAEGYSVSREKKESFPLTVTSAQKNPTAFYLCASSIFGGSTEAFFGQGTRLTVV.

The chain is built from TRBV27 and TRBJ1-6, with 9 positions matching TRBD1. Germline CDR1 MNHEY, CDR2 SMNVEV (reference sequence). The CDR3 is made up of 16 amino acids. The J segment lost 5 bases and the V segment lost 6 bases, leaving 8 bases of the junction unmatched. The CDR3 loop is CASSRDRARDNSPLHF. The CDR3 DNA is TGTGCCAGCAGCAGGGACAGGGCAAGGGATAATTCACCCCTCCACTTT.

The V call is TRBV7-9, the J call TRBJ2-2; tentatively, D is TRBD2 (7 bases). Trimming stripped 2 bases from V and 4 bases from J, with 14 bases between. CDR3 length equals 16 residues. CDR1 SEHNR and CDR2 FQNEAQ come from the germline V gene (reference sequence). CDR3 nucleotides: TGTGCCAGCAGCTTACTACAGGGAGGGGGCACCGGGGAGCTGTTTTTT. This translates into CASSLLQGGGTGELFF.

The chain links TRBV9 to TRBJ1-2; perhaps TRBD1 as D (6 bases). Trimming stripped 3 bases from V and 8 bases from J, with 14 bases between. Germline loops: CDR1 SGDLS, CDR2 YYNGEE. The CDR3 totals 13 residues. CDR3 DNA sequence: TGTGCCAGCAGCGCCGGGAACCAGGGGGGCTACACCTTC. Translating it yields CASSAGNQGGYTF.

Of note for this clone: The sample carries other DNA sequences with the same CDR3. The V gene is TRBV4-1, the J gene TRBJ2-7, with 8 nucleotides matching TRBD1. The CDR3 covers 13 residues. Trimming cost V 1 base and J 4 bases; bases outside gene matches: 0. Germline V gene data show CDR1 as MGHRA and CDR2 as YSYEKL. The CDR3 region is CASSQGTGYEQYF. CDR3 nucleotides: TGCGCCAGCAGCCAAGGGACAGGGTACGAGCAGTACTTC.

The chain couples TRBV19 to TRBJ1-5; TRBD1 aligns across 8 bases. Unmatched junction bases numbered 7, after V lost 3 bases and J lost 3 bases. The CDR3 consists of 16 residues. Per germline, CDR1 LNHDA and CDR2 SQIVND (reference sequence). DNA for the CDR3: TGTGCCAGTAGTATTACCGGACAGGGTTTCAATCAGCCCCAGCATTTT. Residues: CASSITGQGFNQPQHF.

The chain recombines TRBV19 with TRBJ1-5; D remains unclear. Trimming removed 5 bases at V and 4 bases at J, with 6 bases between. The length of the CDR3 is 12 residues. In germline, CDR1 is LNHDA, CDR2 SQIVND (reference sequence). The CDR3 protein is CASSEGNQPQHF. The CDR3 DNA sequence: TGTGCCAGTAGTGAGGGAAATCAGCCCCAGCATTTT. Looking up the rest from reference TRBV19 and TRBJ1-5 gives the full variable domain: DGGITQSPKYLFRKEGQNVTLSCEQNLNHDAMYWYRQDPGQGLRLIYYSQIVNDFQKGDIAEGYSVSREKKESFPLTVTSAQKNPTAFYLCASSEGNQPQHFGDGTRLSIL.

The rearrangement joins TRBV14 to TRBJ2-1; D not resolved. The CDR3 covers 16 residues. Germline V gene sequence: CDR1 SGHDN, CDR2 FVKESK. V lost 5 bases and J lost 2, with 16 bases in between. The CDR3 protein is CASSSLGISAYNEQFF. The DNA of the CDR3 is TGTGCCAGCAGCTCCCTAGGAATATCGGCCTACAATGAGCAGTTCTTC.

The gene calls are TRBV4-1 and TRBJ2-2, with D possibly being TRBD1 (6 bases). This CDR3 is 17 amino acids long. Germline CDR1 is MGHRA and CDR2 is YSYEKL. The germline V and J ends were trimmed by 5 bases and 4 bases, with 20 bases remaining between them. The CDR3 loop reads CASSFHTGSRPTGELFF. The DNA of the CDR3 is TGCGCCAGCAGCTTCCATACAGGGAGCCGCCCCACCGGGGAGCTGTTTTTT.

The chain recombines TRBV4-3 with TRBJ1-1; maybe TRBD1 (6 bases). Deletions cut 1 base from V and 1 base from J, with 13 bases between. The length of the CDR3 is 16 residues. Per germline, CDR1 LGHNA and CDR2 YSLEER. CDR3 residues: CASSQVPGVRNTEAFF. For the CDR3, the DNA is TGCGCCAGCAGCCAAGTGCCAGGGGTTCGGAACACTGAAGCTTTCTTT.

V is TRBV5-6 and J is TRBJ2-3; 10 bases line up with TRBD2. V shed 2 bases, J shed 12 bases, and the junction held 3 bases outside the gene matches. The CDR3 spans 12 residues. Germline V gene sequence: CDR1 SGHDT, CDR2 YYEEEE. CDR3 bases: TGTGCCAGCAGCTTTGGACTAGCGGTACAGTATTTT. It translates to CASSFGLAVQYF. The variable domain in full, with the rest retrieved from reference TRBV5-6 and TRBJ2-3, is DAGVTQSPTHLIKTRGQQVTLRCSPKSGHDTVSWYQQALGQGPQFIFQYYEEEERQRGNFPDRFSGHQFPNYSSELNVNALLLGDSALYLCASSFGLAVQYFGPGTRLTVL.

This chain connects TRBV3-1 (or the pseudogene TRBV3-2) to TRBJ2-5, with TRBD1 matching over 7 bases. CDR3 length: 15 amino acids. CDR1 is LGHDT and CDR2 is YNNKEL in the germline V gene (reference sequence). V lost 8 bases to trimming and J lost 2 bases; unmatched junction nucleotides: 11. CDR3 protein: CASRKQGGFQETQYF. The CDR3 coding sequence is TGTGCCAGCCGAAAGCAAGGGGGCTTTCAAGAGACCCAGTACTTC.

The chain links TRBV15 to TRBJ2-3; tentative D call: TRBD1 (7 bases). The V gene lost 0 bases and the J gene lost 3 bases, with 10 bases spanning the gap. Germline lookup yields CDR1 LNHNV and CDR2 YYDKDF (reference sequence). The CDR3 is 15 amino acids. CDR3 sequence (DNA): TGTGCCACCAGCAGAGATGCAGGGGGGACAGATACGCAGTATTTT. Amino acid sequence: CATSRDAGGTDTQYF.